A selection of T cell receptor beta chains follows, all from one sample in a study of beta chain features in type 1 diabetes. Profiled with immunoSEQ multiplex PCR; TCRdb holds only in-frame clones, not every one. The sample contains 810,000 or so clones, about a sixth of which appear only once. Specimen: naive CD4+ T cells from blood. The receptors originated from a woman younger than 30 in good health. The CDR3 runs from the conserved cysteine through the conserved F or W. A D gene is named only where the DNA matches it firmly. Size is stated for part of the rows, as once, few or many counts, or as a class when the clone is expanded.

d_call: TRBD2
v_call: TRBV9
j_call: TRBJ2-1
clone_size: -
cdr3_aa: CASSEGLAGSYNEQFF
cdr3_nt: TGTGCCAGCAGCGAGGGACTAGCGGGAAGCTACAATGAGCAGTTCTTC

d_call: -
v_call: TRBV5-6
j_call: TRBJ2-3
clone_size: few
cdr3_aa: CASSLAGADTQYF
cdr3_nt: TGTGCCAGCAGCTTGGCCGGGGCAGATACGCAGTATTTT

d_call: TRBD1
v_call: TRBV29-1
j_call: TRBJ2-3
clone_size: few
cdr3_aa: CSVCPGQGRDTQYF
cdr3_nt: TGCAGCGTTTGCCCGGGACAGGGGAGGGATACGCAGTATTTT

d_call: TRBD2
v_call: TRBV19
j_call: TRBJ2-1
clone_size: few
cdr3_aa: CASSLGLGRNEQFF
cdr3_nt: TGTGCCAGTAGTTTGGGACTAGGACGGAATGAGCAGTTCTTC

d_call: -
v_call: TRBV7-2
j_call: TRBJ2-7
clone_size: -
cdr3_aa: CASSSGQRLEQYF
cdr3_nt: TGTGCCAGCAGCTCCGGCCAGAGACTCGAGCAGTACTTC

d_call: -
v_call: TRBV27
j_call: TRBJ1-1
clone_size: few
cdr3_aa: CASSPEMNTEAFF
cdr3_nt: TGTGCCAGCAGTCCCGAGATGAACACTGAAGCTTTCTTT

d_call: -
v_call: TRBV19
j_call: TRBJ1-3
clone_size: -
cdr3_aa: CASLSRGSGNTIYF
cdr3_nt: TGTGCCAGCCTCTCTAGGGGCTCTGGAAACACCATATATTTT

d_call: -
v_call: TRBV5-6
j_call: TRBJ2-6
clone_size: -
cdr3_aa: CASSLVSGANVLTF
cdr3_nt: TGTGCCAGCAGCTTGGTTTCTGGGGCCAACGTCCTGACTTTC

d_call: -
v_call: TRBV4-3
j_call: TRBJ2-3
clone_size: -
cdr3_aa: CASSQDFAGASTDTQYF
cdr3_nt: TGCGCCAGCAGCCAAGACTTTGCAGGAGCGAGCACAGATACGCAGTATTTT

d_call: -
v_call: TRBV7-9
j_call: TRBJ1-2
clone_size: -
cdr3_aa: CASSLSSALSYGYTF
cdr3_nt: TGTGCCAGCAGCCTGTCCTCCGCGTTAAGCTATGGCTACACCTTC

d_call: -
v_call: TRBV27
j_call: TRBJ1-2
clone_size: few
cdr3_aa: CASSLYGRDYGYTF
cdr3_nt: TGTGCCAGCAGTTTATACGGCAGGGACTATGGCTACACCTTC

d_call: -
v_call: TRBV7-9
j_call: TRBJ1-4
clone_size: few
cdr3_aa: CASSTVRGGGTNEKLFF
cdr3_nt: TGTGCCAGCAGCACAGTGAGGGGTGGAGGAACTAATGAAAAACTGTTTTTT

d_call: -
v_call: TRBV18
j_call: TRBJ2-7
clone_size: few
cdr3_aa: CASSPSRVYEQYF
cdr3_nt: TGTGCCAGCTCACCTTCCAGGGTCTACGAGCAGTACTTC

d_call: -
v_call: TRBV18
j_call: TRBJ1-4
clone_size: few
cdr3_aa: CASSQQGTNEKLFF
cdr3_nt: TGTGCCAGCTCACAACAGGGAACTAATGAAAAACTGTTTTTT

d_call: TRBD2
v_call: TRBV5-4
j_call: TRBJ2-3
clone_size: few
cdr3_aa: CASSLVGTSAAGTQYF
cdr3_nt: TGTGCCAGCAGCTTGGTTGGGACTAGCGCGGCGGGTACGCAGTATTTT

d_call: -
v_call: TRBV5-4
j_call: TRBJ1-1
clone_size: few
cdr3_aa: CASSLGAVNTEAFF
cdr3_nt: TGTGCCAGCAGCTTGGGGGCCGTTAACACTGAAGCTTTCTTT

d_call: TRBD2
v_call: TRBV7-2
j_call: TRBJ2-3
clone_size: few
cdr3_aa: CASSLEILAGGLTDTQYF
cdr3_nt: TGTGCCAGCAGCTTAGAAATACTAGCGGGAGGACTCACAGATACGCAGTATTTT

d_call: TRBD1
v_call: TRBV23-1
j_call: TRBJ1-1
clone_size: few
cdr3_aa: CASSQGQGKFATEAFF
cdr3_nt: TGCGCCAGCAGTCAGGGACAGGGGAAATTTGCCACTGAAGCTTTCTTT

d_call: -
v_call: TRBV9
j_call: TRBJ2-6
clone_size: few
cdr3_aa: CASSVGGARSGANVLTF
cdr3_nt: TGTGCCAGCAGCGTAGGTGGGGCCCGCTCTGGGGCCAACGTCCTGACTTTC

d_call: -
v_call: TRBV14
j_call: TRBJ2-6
clone_size: few
cdr3_aa: CASSQDLGGANVLTF
cdr3_nt: TGTGCCAGCAGCCAAGACTTGGGTGGGGCCAACGTCCTGACTTTC

d_call: -
v_call: TRBV6-6
j_call: TRBJ1-1
clone_size: few
cdr3_aa: CASSYSKRSAFF
cdr3_nt: TGTGCCAGCAGTTACTCGAAGCGTTCAGCTTTCTTT

d_call: -
v_call: TRBV18
j_call: TRBJ1-3
clone_size: few
cdr3_aa: CASSPSTNSGNTIYF
cdr3_nt: TGTGCCAGCTCACCTAGCACCAACTCTGGAAACACCATATATTTT

d_call: -
v_call: TRBV7-2
j_call: TRBJ2-5
clone_size: few
cdr3_aa: CASTQLGETQYF
cdr3_nt: TGTGCCAGCACCCAACTGGGAGAGACCCAGTACTTC

d_call: TRBD2
v_call: TRBV14
j_call: TRBJ2-1
clone_size: -
cdr3_aa: CASSHLPGLEFNEQFF
cdr3_nt: TGTGCCAGCAGCCATCTACCGGGACTAGAGTTTAATGAGCAGTTCTTC

d_call: -
v_call: TRBV4-2
j_call: TRBJ1-2
clone_size: -
cdr3_aa: CASSQVRGDYGYTF
cdr3_nt: TGTGCCAGCAGCCAAGTTAGGGGTGACTATGGCTACACCTTC

d_call: -
v_call: TRBV6-6
j_call: TRBJ2-2
clone_size: few
cdr3_aa: CASSYELGPGELFF
cdr3_nt: TGTGCCAGCAGTTACGAATTGGGTCCCGGGGAGCTGTTTTTT

d_call: TRBD1
v_call: TRBV5-1
j_call: TRBJ2-1
clone_size: few
cdr3_aa: CASSLGDRMNEQFF
cdr3_nt: TGCGCCAGCAGCTTGGGGGACAGGATGAATGAGCAGTTCTTC

d_call: -
v_call: TRBV6-5
j_call: TRBJ2-7
clone_size: -
cdr3_aa: CASSYLSPLFYEQYF
cdr3_nt: TGTGCCAGCAGTTACCTTTCCCCCTTGTTCTACGAGCAGTACTTC

d_call: -
v_call: TRBV5-4
j_call: TRBJ1-1
clone_size: -
cdr3_aa: CASSRDTNTEAFF
cdr3_nt: TGTGCCAGCAGTCGTGACACGAACACTGAAGCTTTCTTT

d_call: TRBD1
v_call: TRBV7-9
j_call: TRBJ2-5
clone_size: few
cdr3_aa: CASSFPDRGLLETQYF
cdr3_nt: TGTGCCAGCAGCTTTCCGGACAGGGGGCTGTTGGAGACCCAGTACTTC